This passage covers 29 T cell receptor beta chains from one sample sequenced in a study of beta chain features in type 1 diabetes. Regarding the study as a whole: Across all four CD4+ subsets, people with type 1 diabetes showed modestly shorter TCRB CDR3s.

These receptors' antigens are unknown. The isolated RNA, all of it, was reverse transcribed, so expressed TCRB transcripts were what got sequenced. The method was immunoSEQ multiplex PCR; TCRdb's version includes in-frame clones alone and lacks a portion of them. This table has about 190,000 clones, roughly 8% appearing once. Sequencing was carried out using central memory CD4+ T cells from blood. These receptors were taken from a man between 18 and 35 years old with type 1 diabetes.

The CDR3 DNA reads TGTGCCAGCAGTTACCACCCAGGGTCCGGAAACACCATATATTTT. Its protein product is CASSYHPGSGNTIYF. The chain recombines TRBV6-6 with TRBJ1-3; D may be TRBD1 (5 bases). Deletions cut 2 bases from V and 4 bases from J, with 12 bases between. The V gene's germline CDR1 is MNHNY and CDR2 SVGAGI (reference sequence). There are 15 residues in the CDR3.

This chain connects TRBV15 to TRBJ2-1; D perhaps matches TRBD1 (6 bases). V was clipped by 2 bases and J by 6 bases, with 11 bases between them. CDR1 LNHNV and CDR2 YYDKDF come from the germline V gene (reference sequence). The CDR3 consists of 14 residues. The CDR3 coding sequence is TGTGCCACCAGCAGATCAACAGGGTTCAATGAGCAGTTCTTC. Residues: CATSRSTGFNEQFF.

This clone came up a few times. The CDR3: CASSLGNRALFNQPQHF. CDR3 nucleotide sequence: TGTGCCAGCAGCTTAGGAAACAGGGCCCTCTTCAATCAGCCCCAGCATTTT. The genes are TRBV7-8 and TRBJ1-5; possibly TRBD1 for D (6 bases). V was trimmed by 1 base and J by 3 bases, leaving 16 bases between them. Germline loops: CDR1 SGHVS, CDR2 FQNEAQ. The CDR3 totals 17 residues. Combining the CDR3 with reference TRBV7-8 and TRBJ1-5 gives the whole variable domain GAGVSQSPRYKVAKRGQDVALRCDPISGHVSLFWYQQALGQGPEFLTYFQNEAQLDKSGLPSDRFFAERPEGSVSTLKIQRTQQEDSAVYLCASSLGNRALFNQPQHFGDGTRLSIL.

The rearrangement uses TRBV25-1 and TRBJ1-1; no firm D call. V dropped 5 bases and J dropped 4 bases, with 11 bases sitting between them. The length of the CDR3 is 13 residues. Germline V gene data show CDR1 as MGHDK and CDR2 as SYGVNS. The CDR3 is CASSIIEGTEAFF. The CDR3 DNA sequence: TGTGCCAGCAGTATCATTGAGGGCACTGAAGCTTTCTTT.

This clone was counted only a few times. V is TRBV7-2 and J is TRBJ1-2, with TRBD1 matching 9 bases. Germline loops: CDR1 SGHTA, CDR2 FQGNSA. V lost 5 bases and J lost 8; bases outside the gene matches: 6. CDR3 length: 13 residues. The CDR3 loop reads CASSTGQGIGYTF. The CDR3 DNA sequence: TGTGCCAGCAGCACGGGACAGGGTATAGGCTACACCTTC.

V gene TRBV5-1 combines with J gene TRBJ2-7; tentatively, D is TRBD2 (5 bases). This CDR3 comprises 16 residues. Germline-derived CDR1 and CDR2 are SGHRS and YFSETQ. Trimming took off 4 bases at V and 5 bases at J, with 22 bases between the two ends. In nucleotides, the CDR3 is TGCGCCAGCAGCCCCAGAGGGATTAGAGGGCCTGACGAGCAGTACTTC. Amino acids: CASSPRGIRGPDEQYF.

The genes are TRBV15 and TRBJ2-1; 11 bases are a match to TRBD2. Trimming cost V 3 bases and J 10 bases; bases outside gene matches: 8. The V gene's germline CDR1 is LNHNV and CDR2 YYDKDF (reference sequence). CDR3 size: 15 residues. CDR3 loop: CATSRTSGAVGEQFF. In DNA, the CDR3 is TGTGCCACCAGCAGGACTAGCGGGGCCGTAGGGGAGCAGTTCTTC.

The rearrangement uses TRBV27 and TRBJ2-5; TRBD1 matches at 7 bases. Germline CDR1 MNHEY, CDR2 SMNVEV (reference sequence). The CDR3 runs 14 residues. After removal of 4 bases from V and 4 bases from J, the junction contained 6 bases not matched to a gene. CDR3 region: CASSSDRFRETQYF. Here the CDR3 DNA reads TGTGCCAGCAGTTCGGACAGGTTCAGAGAGACCCAGTACTTC.

The chain recombines TRBV18 with TRBJ2-7; the D gene is possibly TRBD2 (6 bases). Germline V gene data show CDR1 as KGHSH and CDR2 as LQKENI. The V and J ends lost 5 bases and 3 bases respectively, with 20 bases between them. CDR3 length equals 16 residues. CDR3 DNA: TGTGCCAGCTCAGCCGTACGGGGGAGGAGAGACTACGAGCAGTACTTC. Protein product: CASSAVRGRRDYEQYF. Together with reference TRBV18 and TRBJ2-7, the CDR3 gives the full variable domain: NAGVMQNPRHLVRRRGQEARLRCSPMKGHSHVYWYRQLPEEGLKFMVYLQKENIIDESGMPKERFSAEFPKEGPSILRIQQVVRGDSAAYFCASSAVRGRRDYEQYFGPGTRLTVT.

The chain recombines TRBV18 with TRBJ1-1, with 7 bases aligning to TRBD1. The trim removed 6 bases at V and 4 bases at J, leaving 8 bases unmatched. This CDR3 is built from 14 residues. Germline loops: CDR1 KGHSH, CDR2 LQKENI. The CDR3 sequence is CASSPDRSTTEAFF. The CDR3, as DNA: TGTGCCAGCTCCCCGGACAGGAGCACCACTGAAGCTTTCTTT.

This chain connects TRBV4-3 to TRBJ1-3; 7 nucleotides align to TRBD1. J was trimmed by 4 bases and V by 2 bases; bases with no gene match: 5. Germline CDR1 reads LGHNA; CDR2 reads YSLEER. The CDR3 contains 15 residues. The CDR3: CASSQLTGPGNTIYF. DNA of the CDR3: TGCGCCAGCAGCCAACTGACAGGGCCAGGAAACACCATATATTTT.

The table lists this clone with a few counts. V is TRBV27 and J is TRBJ1-6; D is possibly TRBD1 (6 bases). This CDR3 has 17 residues. Germline CDR1 reads MNHEY; CDR2 reads SMNVEV (reference sequence). Between the trimmed V and J ends, which lost 5 bases and 9 bases, there was a span of 23 bases. In DNA, the CDR3 is TGTGCCAGCAGTCCCCTCCGTCAGGGGACGGTTAGTTCACCCCTCCACTTT. Translated: CASSPLRQGTVSSPLHF.

The chain combines TRBV4-2 with TRBJ2-7, with D perhaps TRBD1 (5 bases). Germline lookup yields CDR1 LGHNA and CDR2 YNFKEQ. The V end lost 5 bases, the J end lost 4 bases, and 9 bases lay between the germline ends. This CDR3 is 12 amino acids long. CDR3 sequence reads: CASSAQGYEQYF. The CDR3 DNA follows: TGTGCCAGCAGCGCGCAGGGTTACGAGCAGTACTTC.

A few counts support this clone. This likely came from a read error, as a far larger clone is one base away. Other DNA sequences in this sample translate to the same CDR3. V and J are TRBV5-1 and TRBJ1-2, with TRBD1 matching over 8 bases. The trim removed 4 bases at V and 4 bases at J, leaving 3 bases unmatched. In germline, CDR1 is SGHRS, CDR2 YFSETQ. The CDR3 is 13 residues long. CDR3 coding DNA: TGCGCCAGCAGCCACAGGGGGGGCTATGGCTACACCTTC. As protein: CASSHRGGYGYTF.

This clone was observed a handful of times. The CDR3 loop is CASSMGQGDGYTF. DNA for the CDR3: TGTGCCAGCTCAATGGGACAGGGGGATGGCTACACCTTC. The J gene is TRBJ1-2, the V gene TRBV18, with TRBD1 matching 11 bases. The CDR3 runs to 13 residues. The germline V gene encodes CDR1 KGHSH and CDR2 LQKENI. Trimming removed 5 bases from V and 6 bases from J; junction bases left unmatched: 2.

This chain connects TRBV18 to TRBJ1-2, with TRBD1 matching over 7 bases. Germline CDR1 is KGHSH and CDR2 is LQKENI. CDR3 length: 14 residues. V lost 4 bases and J lost 8; bases outside the gene matches: 10. CDR3 nucleotides: TGTGCCAGCTCACTCCTATCCACAGGGGAGGGCTACACCTTC. Translation: CASSLLSTGEGYTF.

This clone was counted a few times. The chain recombines TRBV5-1 with TRBJ2-1, with 14 bases lining up with TRBD2. V gave up 4 bases and J gave up 2 bases; unmatched junction bases: 2. The CDR3 totals 16 residues. Germline-derived CDR1 and CDR2 are SGHRS and YFSETQ. The CDR3 coding sequence is TGCGCCAGCAGCAGACTAGCGGGGGGGACCTACAATGAGCAGTTCTTC. Its protein product is CASSRLAGGTYNEQFF. Looking up the rest from reference TRBV5-1 and TRBJ2-1 gives the full variable domain: KAGVTQTPRYLIKTRGQQVTLSCSPISGHRSVSWYQQTPGQGLQFLFEYFSETQRNKGNFPGRFSGRQFSNSRSEMNVSTLELGDSALYLCASSRLAGGTYNEQFFGPGTRLTVL.

The table lists this clone with a few counts. The V gene is TRBV29-1, the J gene TRBJ1-5, with D perhaps TRBD1 (6 bases). The CDR3 has 13 residues. V lost 5 bases and J lost 2, with 10 bases in between. Per germline, CDR1 SQVTM and CDR2 ANQGSEA. CDR3 sequence (DNA): TGCAGCGTTAAACAGGGAGGCAATCAGCCCCAGCATTTT. It yields the protein CSVKQGGNQPQHF. The variable domain in full, with the rest retrieved from reference TRBV29-1 and TRBJ1-5, is SAVISQKPSRDICQRGTSLTIQCQVDSQVTMMFWYRQQPGQSLTLIATANQGSEATYESGFVIDKFPISRPNLTFSTLTVSNMSPEDSSIYLCSVKQGGNQPQHFGDGTRLSIL.

The V and J genes are TRBV28 and TRBJ1-3, with 7 bases identical to TRBD1. This CDR3 has 15 amino acids. Germline lookup yields CDR1 MDHEN and CDR2 SYDVKM. V trimming: 3 bases; J trimming: 4 bases; junction bases outside the gene matches: 6. CDR3 nucleotide sequence: TGTGCCAGCAGTTTGAATCAACAGGGGGGAAACACCATATATTTT. This encodes CASSLNQQGGNTIYF.

This rearrangement joins TRBV11-2 to TRBJ1-1; TRBD1 agrees at 10 bases. This CDR3 spans 14 amino acids. The trim removed 6 bases at V and 3 bases at J, leaving 4 bases unmatched. Per germline, CDR1 SGHAT and CDR2 FQNNGV. This CDR3 reads CASRLGQGYTEAFF. Here the CDR3 DNA reads TGTGCCAGCAGATTGGGACAGGGGTACACTGAAGCTTTCTTT.

There are a few counts of this clone. CDR3 residues: CASSLAAGAANSYEQYF. As DNA, the CDR3 is TGTGCCAGCAGCTTGGCGGCAGGGGCCGCCAACTCCTACGAGCAGTACTTC. This chain links TRBV5-5 with TRBJ2-7, with D possibly TRBD1 on 6 matching bases. Looked up from germline, CDR1 is SGHKS and CDR2 is YYEKEE (reference sequence). V was shortened by 0 bases and J by 0 bases, with 16 bases between the two germline ends. The CDR3 totals 17 residues.

This clone has only a few counts. This CDR3 is also generated by other DNA sequences in the sample. The chain joins TRBV15 to TRBJ1-4, with 7 bases matching TRBD1. J gave up 7 bases and V 3 bases, and 5 bases lay outside the gene matches. The CDR3 totals 14 residues. Looked up from germline, CDR1 is LNHNV and CDR2 is YYDKDF (reference sequence). In DNA form, the CDR3 reads TGTGCCACCAGCAGGGATACAGGGGCTGAAAAACTGTTTTTT. Its translation is CATSRDTGAEKLFF.

This clone was observed a handful of times. The chain has TRBV30 and TRBJ2-5; 7 nucleotides line up with TRBD1. V shed 3 bases and J 0 bases; nucleotides not matched to a gene: 4. CDR1 and CDR2 (germline): GTSNPN, SVGIG (reference sequence). The CDR3 length is 14 residues. The CDR3 coding sequence is TGTGCCTGGAGGCATGGGACAGACCAAGAGACCCAGTACTTC. This encodes CAWRHGTDQETQYF.

This clone has a handful of counts. The rearrangement uses TRBV5-6 and TRBJ2-5; a weak D match, TRBD2 (5 bases). V lost 2 bases and J 5 bases, leaving 13 bases between the germline ends. This CDR3 comprises 14 residues. Germline CDR1 and CDR2: SGHDT and YYEEEE. The CDR3 loop reads CASSLKGVEETQYF. In DNA, the CDR3 is TGTGCCAGCAGCTTAAAGGGAGTAGAGGAGACCCAGTACTTC.

This chain links TRBV5-1 with TRBJ1-4; TRBD1 matches at 8 bases. The trim removed 1 base at V and 7 bases at J, leaving 6 bases unmatched. The germline V gene has CDR1 SGHRS and CDR2 YFSETQ. The CDR3 is made up of 15 amino acids. CDR3 amino acids: CASSLLQGDIEKLFF. DNA for the CDR3: TGCGCCAGCAGCTTGCTACAGGGGGACATTGAAAAACTGTTTTTT.

The table lists this clone with a few counts. The rearrangement uses TRBV7-2 and TRBJ1-2, with D possibly matching TRBD1 (6 bases). V was cut by 8 bases and J by 4 bases, with 11 bases left in between. This CDR3 comprises 12 residues. Germline CDR1 and CDR2: SGHTA and FQGNSA. CDR3 loop: CASLGQPYGYTF. The CDR3 coding sequence is TGTGCCAGCCTAGGACAGCCCTATGGCTACACCTTC.

The chain links TRBV29-1 to TRBJ1-5, with a tentative D call TRBD1 (6 bases). This CDR3 has 14 amino acids. Germline CDR1 reads SQVTM; CDR2 reads ANQGSEA. V was shortened by 4 bases and J by 3 bases, with 13 bases between the two germline ends. CDR3 DNA sequence: TGCAGCGTTGCGACACAGGGAAACAATCAGCCCCAGCATTTT. Translating it yields CSVATQGNNQPQHF.

The sample holds a few counts of this clone. This chain links TRBV4-3 with TRBJ2-5, with 10 bases fitting TRBD2. V dropped 8 bases and J dropped 3; count of bases not matched to a gene: 9. Germline CDR1 is LGHNA and CDR2 is YSLEER. The CDR3 is made up of 15 amino acids. CDR3 nucleotides: TGCGCCAGCTCATCGGGAAGCGGGGGGGAAGAGACCCAGTACTTC. Its protein product is CASSSGSGGEETQYF.

V usage is TRBV28 and J usage is TRBJ2-1; D unresolved. Looked up from germline, CDR1 is MDHEN and CDR2 is SYDVKM. The CDR3 runs to 14 residues. Trimming left V 3 bases short and J 5 bases short, with 11 bases between. CDR3 bases: TGTGCCAGCAGTTTTTTACAGATTGACAATGAGCAGTTCTTC. Its protein product is CASSFLQIDNEQFF.